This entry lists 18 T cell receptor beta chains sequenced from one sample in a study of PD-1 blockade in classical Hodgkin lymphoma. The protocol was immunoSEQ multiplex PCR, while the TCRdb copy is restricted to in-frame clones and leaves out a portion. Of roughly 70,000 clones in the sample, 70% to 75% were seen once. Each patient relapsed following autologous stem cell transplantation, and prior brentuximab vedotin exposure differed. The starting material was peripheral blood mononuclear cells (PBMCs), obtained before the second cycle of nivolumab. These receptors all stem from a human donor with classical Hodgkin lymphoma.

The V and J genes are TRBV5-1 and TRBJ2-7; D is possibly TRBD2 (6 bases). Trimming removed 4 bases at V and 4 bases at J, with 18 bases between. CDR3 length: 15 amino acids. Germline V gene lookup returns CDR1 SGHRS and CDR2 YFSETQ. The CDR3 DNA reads TGCGCCAGCAGCCCTGGGGGGACTGGGTCGTACGAGCAGTACTTC. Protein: CASSPGGTGSYEQYF.

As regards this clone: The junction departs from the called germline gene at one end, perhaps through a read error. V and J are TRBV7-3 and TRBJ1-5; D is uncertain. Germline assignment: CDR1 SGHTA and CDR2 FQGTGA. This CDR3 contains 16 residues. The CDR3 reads CASSPSAQYSNQPQHF. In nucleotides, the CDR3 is TGCGCCAGCAGCCCGTCCGCGCAGTATAGCAATCAGCCCCAGCATTTT.

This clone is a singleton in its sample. The CDR3 nucleotides read TGTGCCAGCAGCTTGGTCGAGAGCTCCTACGAGCAGTACTTC. Translation gives CASSLVESSYEQYF. J is TRBJ2-7 and V is TRBV5-4; no firm D call. CDR3 length: 14 residues. The V end lost 0 bases, the J end lost 0 bases, and 7 bases lay between the germline ends. Germline lookup yields CDR1 SGHNT and CDR2 YYREEE (reference sequence).

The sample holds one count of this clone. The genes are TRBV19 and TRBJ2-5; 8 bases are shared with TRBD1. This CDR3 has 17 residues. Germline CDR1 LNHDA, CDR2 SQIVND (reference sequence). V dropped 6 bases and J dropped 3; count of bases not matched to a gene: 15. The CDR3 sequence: CASSRRGTGQREETQYF. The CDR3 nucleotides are TGTGCCAGTAGCAGACGAGGGACAGGACAGCGGGAAGAGACCCAGTACTTC.

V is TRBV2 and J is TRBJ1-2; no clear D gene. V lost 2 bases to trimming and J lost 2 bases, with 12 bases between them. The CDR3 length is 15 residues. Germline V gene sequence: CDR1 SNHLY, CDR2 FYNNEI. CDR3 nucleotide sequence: TGTGCCAGCAGTGAAAATCTAGTGGCCAACTATGGCTACACCTTC. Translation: CASSENLVANYGYTF.

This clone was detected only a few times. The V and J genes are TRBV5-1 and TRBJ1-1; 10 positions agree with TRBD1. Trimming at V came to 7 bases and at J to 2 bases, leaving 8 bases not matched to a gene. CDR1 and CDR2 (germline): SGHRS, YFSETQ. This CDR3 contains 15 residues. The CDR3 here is CASAAGDRGNTEAFF. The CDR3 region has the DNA TGCGCCAGCGCCGCCGGGGACAGGGGTAACACTGAAGCTTTCTTT.

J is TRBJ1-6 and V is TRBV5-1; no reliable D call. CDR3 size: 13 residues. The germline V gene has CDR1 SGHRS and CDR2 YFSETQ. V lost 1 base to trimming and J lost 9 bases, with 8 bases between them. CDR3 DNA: TGCGCCAGCAGCTTGACAAGATTTTCACCCCTCCACTTT. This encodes CASSLTRFSPLHF.

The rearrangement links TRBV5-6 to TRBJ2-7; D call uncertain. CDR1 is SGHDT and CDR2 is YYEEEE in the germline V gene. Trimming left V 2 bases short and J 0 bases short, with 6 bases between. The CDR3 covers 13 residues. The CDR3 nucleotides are TGTGCCAGCAGCTTTGGGTACTCCTACGAGCAGTACTTC. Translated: CASSFGYSYEQYF.

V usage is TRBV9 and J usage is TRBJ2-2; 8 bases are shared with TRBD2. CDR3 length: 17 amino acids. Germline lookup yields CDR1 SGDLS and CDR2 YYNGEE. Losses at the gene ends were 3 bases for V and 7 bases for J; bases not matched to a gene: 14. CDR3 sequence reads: CASSGAPPGGPSGELFF. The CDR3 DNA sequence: TGTGCCAGCAGCGGAGCCCCGCCGGGAGGGCCGAGCGGGGAGCTGTTTTTT.

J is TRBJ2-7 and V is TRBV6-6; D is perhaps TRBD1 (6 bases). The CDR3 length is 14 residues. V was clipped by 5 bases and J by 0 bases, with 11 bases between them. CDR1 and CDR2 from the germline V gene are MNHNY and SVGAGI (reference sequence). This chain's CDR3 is CASSNDRNSYEQYF. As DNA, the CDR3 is TGTGCCAGCAGTAACGACAGGAACTCCTACGAGCAGTACTTC.

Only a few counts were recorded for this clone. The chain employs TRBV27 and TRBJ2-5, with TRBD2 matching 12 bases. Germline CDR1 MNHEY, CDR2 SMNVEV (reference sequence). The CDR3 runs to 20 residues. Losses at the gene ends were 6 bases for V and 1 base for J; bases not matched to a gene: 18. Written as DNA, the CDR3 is TGTGCCAGCAGGGGCTTCGAGACTAGCGGGAGAGGGGGGGTCCAAGAGACCCAGTACTTC. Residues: CASRGFETSGRGGVQETQYF.

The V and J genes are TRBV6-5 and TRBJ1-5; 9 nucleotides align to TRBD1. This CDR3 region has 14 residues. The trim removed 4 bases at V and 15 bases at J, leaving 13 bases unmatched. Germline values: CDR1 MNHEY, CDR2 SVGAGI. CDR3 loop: CASSLNWGDRERHF. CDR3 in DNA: TGTGCCAGCAGTTTAAATTGGGGGGACAGGGAACGGCATTTT.

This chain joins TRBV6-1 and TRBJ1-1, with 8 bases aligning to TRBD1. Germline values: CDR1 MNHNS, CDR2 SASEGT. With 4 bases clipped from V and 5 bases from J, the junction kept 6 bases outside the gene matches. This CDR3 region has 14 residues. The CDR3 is CASSGGQAWTEAFF. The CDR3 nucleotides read TGTGCCAGCAGTGGGGGACAGGCGTGGACTGAAGCTTTCTTT.

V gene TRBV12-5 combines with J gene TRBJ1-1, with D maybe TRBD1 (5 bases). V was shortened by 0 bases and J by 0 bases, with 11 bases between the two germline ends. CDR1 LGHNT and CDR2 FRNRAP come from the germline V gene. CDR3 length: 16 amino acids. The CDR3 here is CASGLVLGQLNTEAFF. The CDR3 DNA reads TGTGCTAGTGGTTTGGTACTGGGGCAGTTGAACACTGAAGCTTTCTTT.

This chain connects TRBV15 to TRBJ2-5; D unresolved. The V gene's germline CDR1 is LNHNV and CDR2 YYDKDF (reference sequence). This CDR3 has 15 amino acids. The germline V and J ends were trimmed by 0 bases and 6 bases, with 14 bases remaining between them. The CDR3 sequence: CATSRDLVQEKTQYF. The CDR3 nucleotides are TGTGCCACCAGCAGAGACCTGGTCCAGGAAAAGACCCAGTACTTC.

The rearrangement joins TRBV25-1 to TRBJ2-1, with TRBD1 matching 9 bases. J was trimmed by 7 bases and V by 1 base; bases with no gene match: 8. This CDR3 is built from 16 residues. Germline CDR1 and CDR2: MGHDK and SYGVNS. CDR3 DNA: TGTGCCAGCAGTGAATCCCCGGGACAGGGAAGAAATGAGCAGTTCTTC. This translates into CASSESPGQGRNEQFF.

The CDR3 DNA reads as TGTGCCAGCAGGGTCGACAGGGGGCGCGTAGAGACCCAGTACTTC. Translated: CASRVDRGRVETQYF. The V gene is TRBV4-2, the J gene TRBJ2-5; TRBD1 agrees at 10 bases. Trimming removed 6 bases from V and 4 bases from J; junction bases left unmatched: 8. The CDR3 has 15 amino acids. Per the germline V gene, CDR1 is LGHNA and CDR2 is YNFKEQ.

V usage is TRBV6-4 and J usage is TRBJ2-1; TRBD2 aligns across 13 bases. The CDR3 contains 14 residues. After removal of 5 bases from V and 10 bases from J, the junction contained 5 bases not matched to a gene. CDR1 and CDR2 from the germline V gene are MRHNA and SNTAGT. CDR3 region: CASSRLAGGPEQFF. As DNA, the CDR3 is TGTGCCAGCAGTCGACTAGCGGGGGGTCCCGAGCAGTTCTTC.